Shown below are 4 T cell receptor beta chains from a single sample sequenced in a study of blood T cells in healthy people across ages (dated by TCRdb to 2014 to 2015). Libraries came from 5' RACE. A second PCR of about 6 to 11 cycles was run with a J-beta primer mix and a sample-barcoded 5' primer. In-frame beta chains were kept once TCRdb had trimmed the public reads at Q25 with fastp and called clones with MiXCR. All rows with the same CDR3 protein become a single entry with the most common DNA and genes. This sample lists roughly 1.9 million distinct CDR3 sequences; approximately 39% were detected once. The ten biggest clones cover 23% of the sample. The sample consisted of blood. Every receptor here comes from a human donor in good health.

Comments on this clonotype: The junction and the germline gene differ at one end; a read error may be behind it. This chain links TRBV6-5 with TRBJ1-2; no reliable D call. This CDR3 spans 13 amino acids. Germline loops: CDR1 MNHEY, CDR2 SVGAGI. The CDR3 is CASSYGWGYGYIF. The CDR3 coding sequence is TGTGCCAGCAGTTATGGTTGGGGATATGGCTACATCTTC.

The rearrangement links TRBV7-8 to TRBJ2-3; weak D call: TRBD1 (6 bases). Germline V lookup: CDR1 SGHVS, CDR2 FQNEAQ. The CDR3 has 18 residues. Trimming removed 5 bases from V and 0 bases from J, with 21 bases in between. CDR3 amino acids: CASSLEGRFRGSTDTQYF. In nucleotides, the CDR3 is TGTGCCAGCAGCCTAGAAGGGCGGTTCAGGGGAAGCACAGATACGCAGTATTTT.

The genes are TRBV15 and TRBJ2-1, with 8 bases aligning to TRBD1. CDR3 size: 15 residues. CDR1 is LNHNV and CDR2 is YYDKDF in the germline V gene (reference sequence). V trimming: 5 bases; J trimming: 7 bases; junction bases outside the gene matches: 10. CDR3 sequence: CATSWAGQGDNEQFF. The CDR3 DNA sequence: TGTGCCACCAGCTGGGCCGGACAGGGTGATAATGAGCAGTTCTTC.

V and J are TRBV9 and TRBJ2-7; D gene uncertain. The V gene's germline CDR1 is SGDLS and CDR2 YYNGEE. The germline V and J ends were trimmed by 3 bases and 4 bases, with 11 bases remaining between them. This CDR3 region has 13 residues. The CDR3, as DNA: TGTGCCAGCAGCGGAGCTCTAGGTTACGAGCAGTACTTC. Its protein product is CASSGALGYEQYF. The full variable domain, completed using reference TRBV9 and TRBJ2-7, is DSGVTQTPKHLITATGQRVTLRCSPRSGDLSVYWYQQSLDQGLQFLIQYYNGEERAKGNILERFSAQQFPDLHSELNLSSLELGDSALYFCASSGALGYEQYFGPGTRLTVT.